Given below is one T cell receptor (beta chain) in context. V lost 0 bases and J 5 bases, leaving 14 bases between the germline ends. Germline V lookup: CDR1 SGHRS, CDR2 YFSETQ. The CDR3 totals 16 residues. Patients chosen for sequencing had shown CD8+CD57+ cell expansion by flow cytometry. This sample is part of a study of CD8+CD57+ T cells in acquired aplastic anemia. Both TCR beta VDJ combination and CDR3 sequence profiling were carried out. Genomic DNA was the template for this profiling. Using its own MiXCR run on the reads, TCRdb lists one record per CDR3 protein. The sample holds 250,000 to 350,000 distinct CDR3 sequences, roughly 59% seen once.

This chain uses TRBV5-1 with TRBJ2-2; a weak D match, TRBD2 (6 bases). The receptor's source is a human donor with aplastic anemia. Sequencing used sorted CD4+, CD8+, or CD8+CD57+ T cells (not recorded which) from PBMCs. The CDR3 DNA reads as TGCGCCAGCAGCTTGGGTGGCGGAGGGATGACCGGGGAGCTGTTTTTT. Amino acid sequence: CASSLGGGGMTGELFF.